Shown below are 2 T cell receptor beta chains from a single sample sequenced in a study of human CD8 memory T cell subsets. The TCR beta sequencing libraries came from UMI-labeled 5' RACE. TCRdb reprocessed the 5' RACE reads, keeping one entry per CDR3 protein, no DNA. The sample is made up of about 5,400 distinct CDR3 sequences, and the top ten hold around 33% of it. Source material: CD8+ effector memory T cells (TEM) sorted from PBMCs. Subset meaning: effector memory CD8 T cells, CCR7- CD45RO+ CD95+. These receptors all come from a human donor in good health.

By frequency, this clonotype registers medium-sized. The chain recombines TRBV5-1 with TRBJ2-1. The germline CDR1 and CDR2 sequences are SGHRS and YFSETQ. CDR3 size: 12 residues. The CDR3 is CASSLAWDEQFF.

This rearrangement joins TRBV23-1 to TRBJ2-2; TCRdb outputs TRBD1, but without DNA this stays unchecked. TRBV23-1 is labeled an ORF, and its function is uncertain. The CDR3 totals 19 residues. CDR3 amino acids: CASSQKTGVARANTGELFF.